This TCR beta chain was recorded in a study of blood T cell repertoires in COVID-19. As for the study in general: Acute-phase and convalescent COVID-19 samples originated in the United States, Italy and Spain. The analysed material was cDNA or gDNA that came from T cells, B-cell-depleted T cells, or PBMCs.

CDR1 is SGHTA and CDR2 is FQGNSA in the germline V gene. The CDR3 runs to 14 residues. Authors' data handling: Counts of nucleated cells, estimated from reference gene primer amplification, were obtained. Measured with immunoSEQ multiplex PCR; TCRdb has only the in-frame clones, and not every one. For V, J and clone size, that table is used; D and trimming come from the DNA. In the table there are some 78,000 clones, about 89% of which are singletons. For this clone: Germline is not matched at one junction end, which may reflect a read error.

The rearrangement links TRBV7-2 to TRBJ2-7; 9 nucleotides line up with TRBD2. This receptor was obtained from a man aged 50 or older with active or convalescent COVID-19. The sample comprised peripheral blood. CDR3 amino acids: CASSLAGRAYEQYF. The CDR3 nucleotides are TGTGCCAGCAGCCTAGCGGGGAGAGCCTACGAGCAGTACTTC.